These 29 T cell receptor beta chains share one sample of origin, sequenced in a study of vaccination effects on CD4 cells after COVID-19. Viral peptide pool expansion of antigen-specific CD4+ T cells preceded sequencing in the ViraFEST assay. Having been cultured for about 10 days, the cells underwent CD4+ T cell isolation. All study participants received two doses of BNT162b2 or mRNA-1273 vaccine. These receptors' antigens are unknown. The table came from immunoSEQ multiplex PCR; TCRdb's copy has only in-frame clones and leaves some out. The repertoire holds 84,000 or so clones, about three quarters seen once, with 0.85% to 1.2% in the top ten. Source: CD4+ T cells from PBMCs cultured with HCoV-OC43 spike peptides, taken after COVID-19 vaccination. The sample's subset: HCoV-OC43 spike overlapping peptide pool stimulation. The receptors shown here come from a human donor who received a COVID-19 vaccine.

The chain couples TRBV6-2 or TRBV6-3 to TRBJ2-5; D gene uncertain. Germline values: CDR1 MNHEY, CDR2 SVGEGT. CDR3 length: 12 amino acids. The germline V and J ends were trimmed by 2 bases and 5 bases, with 6 bases remaining between them. This CDR3 reads CASSYAVETQYF. DNA of the CDR3: TGTGCCAGCAGTTACGCCGTGGAGACCCAGTACTTC.

This clone was observed a few times. This chain links TRBV7-9 with TRBJ1-2; D remains unclear. In germline, CDR1 is SEHNR, CDR2 FQNEAQ (reference sequence). Deletions cut 1 base from V and 0 bases from J, with 9 bases between. The CDR3 runs to 15 residues. The CDR3 loop is CASSLGEAPNYGYTF. The CDR3 nucleotides are TGTGCCAGCAGCTTAGGGGAGGCGCCTAACTATGGCTACACCTTC.

This clone was counted a few times. The V and J genes are TRBV25-1 and TRBJ1-6; 9 bases fit TRBD1. Trimming took 4 bases from V and 0 from J; bases not matched to a gene: 4. The germline V gene encodes CDR1 MGHDK and CDR2 SYGVNS. CDR3 length equals 17 residues. CDR3 residues: CASSATDRGSYNSPLHF. Here the CDR3 DNA reads TGTGCCAGCAGTGCCACGGACAGGGGCTCCTATAATTCACCCCTCCACTTT.

The gene calls are TRBV19 and TRBJ1-6; the match to TRBD1 covers 8 bases. This CDR3 has 16 residues. Trimming cost V 4 bases and J 6 bases; bases outside gene matches: 8. Per the germline V gene, CDR1 is LNHDA and CDR2 is SQIVND (reference sequence). CDR3 in amino acids: CASSNQGAVFNSPLHF. CDR3 sequence (DNA): TGTGCCAGTAGTAACCAGGGGGCGGTGTTTAATTCACCCCTCCACTTT.

The chain combines TRBV18 with TRBJ1-1; unclear D gene. Germline CDR1 and CDR2: KGHSH and LQKENI. Trimming shortened V by 0 bases and J by 0 bases, and 5 bases separated the two germline ends. This CDR3 spans 14 amino acids. This chain's CDR3 is CASSPPGLNTEAFF. Written as DNA, the CDR3 is TGTGCCAGCTCACCACCAGGTCTGAACACTGAAGCTTTCTTT.

This sequence joins TRBV9 and TRBJ2-1; TRBD1 matches 9 bases. CDR3 length: 15 amino acids. The V segment lost 5 bases and the J segment 0 bases; nucleotides outside the gene matches: 3. CDR1 and CDR2 (germline): SGDLS, YYNGEE. CDR3 amino acids: CASSVTGGSYNEQFF. The CDR3 DNA is TGTGCCAGCAGTGTGACAGGGGGCTCCTACAATGAGCAGTTCTTC.

This rearrangement joins TRBV6-5 to TRBJ2-1, with D perhaps TRBD1 (5 bases). The CDR3 is 15 residues long. CDR1 and CDR2 from the germline V gene are MNHEY and SVGAGI. V was shortened by 4 bases and J by 1 base, with 11 bases between the two germline ends. The CDR3 spells CASSFDRSSYNEQFF. DNA for the CDR3: TGTGCCAGCAGTTTCGACAGATCTTCCTACAATGAGCAGTTCTTC.

The V call is TRBV9, the J call TRBJ1-4, with D possibly matching TRBD1 (6 bases). CDR1 is SGDLS and CDR2 is YYNGEE in the germline V gene. The germline V and J ends were trimmed by 0 bases and 0 bases, with 15 bases remaining between them. The CDR3 contains 18 residues. CDR3 loop: CASSVAQGRPATNEKLFF. Written as DNA, the CDR3 is TGTGCCAGCAGCGTAGCACAGGGACGACCCGCAACTAATGAAAAACTGTTTTTT.

This clone turned up a few times. Other nucleotide sequences in the sample specify the same CDR3. The V and J genes are TRBV24-1 and TRBJ2-2; D remains ambiguous. Germline CDR1 KGHDR, CDR2 SFDVKD. Trimming removed 0 bases at V and 7 bases at J, with 5 bases between. The CDR3 is made up of 13 amino acids. The CDR3 spells CATSDLRGGELFF. CDR3 in DNA: TGTGCCACCAGTGATTTGCGTGGCGGGGAGCTGTTTTTT.

This clone was recorded only once. The chain recombines TRBV28 with TRBJ2-6; unclear D gene. This CDR3 comprises 16 residues. V lost 5 bases and J 2 bases, leaving 13 bases between the germline ends. Looked up from germline, CDR1 is MDHEN and CDR2 is SYDVKM. The DNA of the CDR3 is TGTGCCAGCAGTCCTCTTGAGGTCGCTGGGGCCAACGTCCTGACTTTC. Translating gives CASSPLEVAGANVLTF.

The rearrangement uses TRBV2 and TRBJ2-5; D uncertain. Germline V gene data show CDR1 as SNHLY and CDR2 as FYNNEI. V was trimmed by 1 base and J by 7 bases, leaving 7 bases between them. The CDR3 is 12 amino acids. In DNA form, the CDR3 reads TGTGCCAGCAGTGAAGGGGAAGCGACCCAGTACTTC. This sequence encodes CASSEGEATQYF.

The rearrangement links TRBV3-1 (or the pseudogene TRBV3-2) to TRBJ1-6; a possible D gene is TRBD1 (6 bases). Germline V CDR1 and CDR2: LGHDT, YNNKEL (reference sequence). V lost 6 bases and J 5 bases, leaving 17 bases between the germline ends. The CDR3 totals 16 residues. The CDR3 here is CASRSHFGTNNSPLHF. CDR3 DNA sequence: TGTGCCAGCAGATCCCATTTCGGGACAAATAATTCACCCCTCCACTTT.

The chain combines TRBV20-1 with TRBJ1-2, with unresolved D. Germline-derived CDR1 and CDR2 are DFQATT and SNEGSKA (reference sequence). The germline V and J ends were trimmed by 4 bases and 8 bases, with 11 bases remaining between them. This CDR3 is 11 amino acids long. The CDR3 loop is CSATAGGGYTF. The CDR3 nucleotides read TGCAGTGCTACCGCCGGAGGCGGCTACACCTTC.

This chain uses TRBV18 with TRBJ1-4, with 8 bases that match TRBD1. V dropped 3 bases and J dropped 8; count of bases not matched to a gene: 8. The CDR3 consists of 15 residues. Looked up from germline, CDR1 is KGHSH and CDR2 is LQKENI. CDR3 coding DNA: TGTGCCAGCTCACCCCAGGGGGCCCCTGGGGAAAAACTGTTTTTT. Its protein product is CASSPQGAPGEKLFF.

The chain combines TRBV30 with TRBJ1-5; tentative D call: TRBD1 (5 bases). CDR1 GTSNPN and CDR2 SVGIG come from the germline V gene (reference sequence). The V and J ends lost 2 bases and 7 bases respectively, with 12 bases between them. The CDR3 contains 13 residues. CDR3 nucleotides: TGTGCCTGGAGTCCGCAGGGAGCACAGCCCCAGCATTTT. Its translation is CAWSPQGAQPQHF.

For the CDR3, the DNA is TGTGCCACCGGGACAGGGTCTAACACCGGGGAGCTGTTTTTT. This gives the protein CATGTGSNTGELFF. The rearrangement joins TRBV11-3 to TRBJ2-2; 9 bases align to TRBD1. Per germline, CDR1 SGHNT and CDR2 YENEEA. With 10 bases clipped from V and 2 bases from J, the junction kept 5 bases outside the gene matches. This CDR3 contains 14 residues.

The chain employs TRBV18 and TRBJ2-7, with D maybe TRBD2 (5 bases). V was clipped by 3 bases and J by 3 bases, with 9 bases between them. The CDR3 extends over 13 amino acids. Germline V gene lookup returns CDR1 KGHSH and CDR2 LQKENI. Here the CDR3 DNA reads TGTGCCAGCTCACCCTCCCGGGACTACGAGCAGTACGTC. Protein sequence: CASSPSRDYEQYV.

The rearrangement uses TRBV11-2 and TRBJ2-6, with D unresolved. The CDR3 has 16 residues. The germline V gene has CDR1 SGHAT and CDR2 FQNNGV. The V and J ends lost 2 bases and 0 bases respectively, with 8 bases between them. CDR3 bases: TGTGCCAGCAGCTTAATGGCCTTCTCTGGGGCCAACGTCCTGACTTTC. Protein product: CASSLMAFSGANVLTF.

The chain is built from TRBV28 and TRBJ1-6; D not resolved. Germline CDR1 reads MDHEN; CDR2 reads SYDVKM. CDR3 size: 12 residues. Trimming removed 6 bases at V and 6 bases at J, with 6 bases between. CDR3 residues: CASRVANSPLHF. In DNA form, the CDR3 reads TGTGCCAGCAGGGTAGCTAATTCACCCCTCCACTTT.

This clone occurred a few times. The rearrangement joins TRBV30 to TRBJ2-1, with D hard to call. Germline assignment: CDR1 GTSNPN and CDR2 SVGIG (reference sequence). The CDR3 contains 11 residues. Deletions cut 3 bases from V and 4 bases from J, with 4 bases between. This CDR3 is CAWRIYNEQFF. The CDR3 coding sequence is TGTGCCTGGAGGATTTACAATGAGCAGTTCTTC.

The chain has TRBV5-1 and TRBJ1-2; TRBD1 agrees at 7 bases. CDR3 length: 14 amino acids. The trim removed 5 bases at V and 5 bases at J, leaving 9 bases unmatched. CDR1 and CDR2 from the germline V gene are SGHRS and YFSETQ. The CDR3 is CASRDPGGTYGYTF. DNA for the CDR3: TGCGCCAGCAGAGACCCAGGGGGGACATATGGCTACACCTTC.

In its sample, this clone was seen once. The genes are TRBV10-3 and TRBJ2-3; D is unclear. CDR3 length equals 14 residues. Germline V gives CDR1 ENHRY, CDR2 SYGVKD. V gave up 4 bases and J gave up 3 bases, with 11 bases separating them. The DNA for the CDR3 is TGTGCCATCAGTGCCCCCCCGGCTACAGATACGCAGTATTTT. Encoded protein: CAISAPPATDTQYF.

The V and J genes are TRBV7-7 and TRBJ2-7; TRBD1 is a possible D gene (6 bases). The ends were cut back, 10 bases at V and 6 bases at J, with 28 bases in the middle. The CDR3 is made up of 16 amino acids. Germline CDR1 and CDR2: SSHAT and FNYEAQ (reference sequence). The CDR3 region is CATPTQARQARIEQYV. The CDR3 coding sequence is TGTGCCACCCCGACCCAGGCGCGACAGGCCCGTATCGAGCAGTACGTC.

The rearrangement joins TRBV7-9 to TRBJ1-3; the match to TRBD1 covers 7 bases. This CDR3 is 17 amino acids long. Germline assignment: CDR1 SEHNR and CDR2 FQNEAQ (reference sequence). J was trimmed by 0 bases and V by 6 bases; bases with no gene match: 11. CDR3 in amino acids: CASSLRQGVNSGNTIYF. DNA for the CDR3: TGTGCCAGCAGTTTACGGCAGGGGGTTAACTCTGGAAACACCATATATTTT.

The chain joins TRBV29-1 to TRBJ2-4; D possibly corresponds to TRBD2 (6 bases). This CDR3 region has 14 residues. Trimming removed 7 bases from V and 3 bases from J, with 16 bases in between. Germline V gene lookup returns CDR1 SQVTM and CDR2 ANQGSEA. DNA for the CDR3: TGCAGCGCCCAAAGGTTGGGGGGCAAAAACATTCAGTACTTC. It translates to CSAQRLGGKNIQYF.

This chain links TRBV7-3 with TRBJ2-1; unclear D gene. The CDR3 is 15 amino acids. CDR1 is SGHTA and CDR2 is FQGTGA in the germline V gene. V was cut by 5 bases and J by 6 bases, with 17 bases left in between. CDR3 DNA sequence: TGTGCCAGCAGCCCCGAGTTGGCTTCTGGCAATGAGCAGTTCTTC. It translates to CASSPELASGNEQFF.

This chain connects TRBV30 to TRBJ1-3; D unresolved. The CDR3 length is 12 residues. CDR1 is GTSNPN and CDR2 is SVGIG in the germline V gene (reference sequence). V was cut by 3 bases and J by 7 bases, with 10 bases left in between. The CDR3 DNA follows: TGTGCCTGGAGCATCACTAAGAACACCATATATTTT. It specifies CAWSITKNTIYF.

This clone has only a few counts. The chain has TRBV3-1 (or the pseudogene TRBV3-2) and TRBJ1-2; D not certain. Germline V gene sequence: CDR1 LGHDT, CDR2 YNNKEL (reference sequence). The CDR3 contains 17 residues. Trimming shortened V by 0 bases and J by 3 bases, and 17 bases separated the two germline ends. CDR3 sequence (DNA): TGTGCCAGCAGCCAAGATTGGCGACCCGGCGAGGACTATGGCTACACCTTC. Translated: CASSQDWRPGEDYGYTF.

V is TRBV2 and J is TRBJ2-3, with 12 bases identical to TRBD2. The ends lost 6 bases at V and 6 bases at J; junction bases unmatched: 10. CDR1 SNHLY and CDR2 FYNNEI come from the germline V gene. The CDR3 covers 16 residues. The CDR3 loop reads CASRGTSGGRWDTQYF. The CDR3 DNA is TGTGCCAGCAGAGGAACTAGCGGGGGGCGTTGGGATACGCAGTATTTT.